This T cell receptor beta chain was identified in a study of PD-1 blockade in classical Hodgkin lymphoma. Patients all relapsed after autologous stem cell transplantation, and there was variation in brentuximab vedotin exposure. TCRdb's table, derived via immunoSEQ multiplex PCR, lists solely in-frame clones and lacks some. The data contain about 97,000 clones, approximately 80% of them singletons. Trimming took off 3 bases at V and 5 bases at J, with 17 bases between the two ends. This CDR3 spans 15 amino acids. The germline V gene has CDR1 MGHDK and CDR2 SYGVNS. The receptor was derived from a human donor with classical Hodgkin lymphoma. The specimen was peripheral blood mononuclear cells (PBMCs), collected at baseline. The chain carries TRBV25-1 and TRBJ2-7; D may be TRBD1 or TRBD2 (5 bases each). The DNA for the CDR3 is TGTGCCAGCAGTGAGTCCGTGTGGGGGACCAACGAGCAGTACTTC. This encodes CASSESVWGTNEQYF.